The 20 T cell receptor beta chains reported below all come from one sample, sequenced in a study of T cell clonotyping in hematopoietic cell transplantation. The protocol was immunoSEQ multiplex PCR, while the TCRdb copy is restricted to in-frame clones and leaves out a portion. Of about 43,000 clones listed, 95% are singletons. The sequenced material came from peripheral blood mononuclear cells. These receptors all come from a man aged 30 to 39 in good health. Some clones in this sample may be carry-over from other donors' samples.

This chain links TRBV20-1 with TRBJ1-2; TRBD1 is a possible D gene (5 bases). The CDR3 extends over 11 amino acids. The germline gives CDR1 DFQATT, CDR2 SNEGSKA (reference sequence). The germline V and J ends were trimmed by 6 bases and 7 bases, with 12 bases remaining between them. Here the CDR3 reads CSASGLSGYTF. Here the CDR3 DNA reads TGCAGTGCGTCGGGACTCAGTGGCTACACCTTC.

This sequence joins TRBV7-3 and TRBJ2-7, with 11 bases that match TRBD2. Per the germline V gene, CDR1 is SGHTA and CDR2 is FQGTGA. This CDR3 has 15 residues. The ends lost 5 bases at V and 4 bases at J; junction bases unmatched: 7. The CDR3 region has the DNA TGTGCCAGCAGCCTCGCTAGCGGGAGGAGGTACGAGCAGTACTTC. Translated: CASSLASGRRYEQYF.

The J gene is TRBJ2-7, the V gene TRBV11-2; TRBD2 matches at 9 bases. Germline V lookup: CDR1 SGHAT, CDR2 FQNNGV. The CDR3 loop spans 14 amino acids. Germline trimming cut 0 bases from V and 6 bases from J; bases unmatched to any gene: 3. CDR3 coding DNA: TGTGCCAGCAGCTTAGATCTAGCGGGGTCCGAGCAGTACTTC. This sequence encodes CASSLDLAGSEQYF.

The V gene is TRBV14, the J gene TRBJ1-2, with D possibly matching TRBD1 (5 bases). Trimming pared 1 base from V and 2 bases from J, leaving 11 bases between. Looked up from germline, CDR1 is SGHDN and CDR2 is FVKESK. This CDR3 has 15 residues. The CDR3 reads CASSQAGADNYGYTF. In DNA, the CDR3 is TGTGCCAGCAGCCAAGCCGGGGCAGACAACTATGGCTACACCTTC.

The genes are TRBV7-2 and TRBJ1-3; 8 bases fit TRBD1. V shed 1 base and J 4 bases; nucleotides not matched to a gene: 9. Germline CDR1 is SGHTA and CDR2 is FQGNSA. The CDR3 totals 17 residues. CDR3 sequence: CASSLERPGQAGNTIYF. The CDR3 region has the DNA TGTGCCAGCAGCTTAGAGCGCCCGGGACAGGCGGGAAACACCATATATTTT.

The rearrangement links TRBV5-6 to TRBJ1-1; maybe TRBD1 (5 bases). The CDR3 runs to 15 residues. The V and J ends lost 6 bases and 3 bases respectively, with 18 bases between them. CDR1 is SGHDT and CDR2 is YYEEEE in the germline V gene. This CDR3 reads CASISDPRGDTEAFF. The CDR3 nucleotides read TGTGCCAGCATCTCAGACCCCCGGGGCGACACTGAAGCTTTCTTT.

This chain connects TRBV27 to TRBJ2-2, with 8 bases that match TRBD1. Trimming cost V 5 bases and J 5 bases; bases outside gene matches: 13. CDR1 is MNHEY, CDR2 SMNVEV, per germline (reference sequence). The length of the CDR3 is 17 residues. CDR3 sequence: CASSLGTGRTRTGELFF. The CDR3 bases are TGTGCCAGCAGTCTTGGGACAGGTCGAACTAGGACCGGGGAGCTGTTTTTT.

The CDR3 nucleotides read TGTGCCAGCAGTTACGGCAGGGGGCTTAGCACAGATACGCAGTATTTT. This codes for CASSYGRGLSTDTQYF. The chain is built from TRBV6-6 and TRBJ2-3, with TRBD1 identical over 8 bases. The trim removed 2 bases at V and 0 bases at J, leaving 4 bases unmatched. CDR3 length equals 16 residues. The V gene's germline CDR1 is MNHNY and CDR2 SVGAGI (reference sequence).

The chain is built from TRBV2 and TRBJ1-4; D is uncertain. The germline V gene encodes CDR1 SNHLY and CDR2 FYNNEI. The CDR3 contains 16 residues. V lost 5 bases to trimming and J lost 4 bases, with 17 bases between them. The CDR3 DNA reads as TGTGCCAGCAGTAACCCCACAAGGACTCTTAATGAAAAACTGTTTTTT. Amino acid sequence: CASSNPTRTLNEKLFF.

This chain uses TRBV19 with TRBJ1-5; 8 positions agree with TRBD1. The CDR3 length is 15 residues. Trimming cost V 5 bases and J 4 bases; bases outside gene matches: 7. CDR1 and CDR2 (germline): LNHDA, SQIVND (reference sequence). CDR3 coding DNA: TGTGCCAGTAGTTCCAGGACAGGGACAAATCAGCCCCAGCATTTT. It is translated as CASSSRTGTNQPQHF.

In nucleotides, the CDR3 is TGCGCCAGCAGCTTTGGGGGTTCAAAAGAGACCCAGTACTTC. Protein: CASSFGGSKETQYF. V usage is TRBV5-1 and J usage is TRBJ2-5, with D perhaps being TRBD1 or TRBD2 (5 bases each). V lost 2 bases, J lost 3 bases, and 11 bases lay in between. The CDR3 has 14 amino acids. Germline CDR1 reads SGHRS; CDR2 reads YFSETQ.

This chain joins TRBV2 and TRBJ2-5; 8 nucleotides line up with TRBD2. J lost 1 base, V lost 10 bases, and 5 bases had no gene match. The V gene's germline CDR1 is SNHLY and CDR2 FYNNEI. CDR3 length: 13 amino acids. CDR3 protein: CAIMGTSQETQYF. DNA of the CDR3: TGTGCCATCATGGGGACTAGCCAAGAGACCCAGTACTTC.

The chain employs TRBV19 and TRBJ1-2, with TRBD1 matching over 8 bases. Losses at the gene ends were 5 bases for V and 4 bases for J; bases not matched to a gene: 6. CDR1 and CDR2 (germline): LNHDA, SQIVND (reference sequence). This CDR3 region has 14 residues. The CDR3 region is CASSSAGGIYGYTF. DNA of the CDR3: TGTGCCAGTAGTTCCGCAGGGGGCATCTATGGCTACACCTTC.

The J gene is TRBJ2-7, the V gene TRBV7-8; possibly TRBD1 or TRBD2 for D (5 bases each). From germline, CDR1 is SGHVS and CDR2 FQNEAQ. The V and J ends lost 5 bases and 1 base respectively, with 12 bases between them. CDR3 size: 14 residues. CDR3: CASSPGAISYEQYF. The CDR3 DNA reads TGTGCCAGCAGCCCCGGGGCTATTTCCTACGAGCAGTACTTC.

The chain employs TRBV5-1 and TRBJ2-7; 9 nucleotides match TRBD2. The CDR3 sequence is 15 residues long. V shed 2 bases and J 5 bases; nucleotides not matched to a gene: 8. Germline V CDR1 and CDR2: SGHRS, YFSETQ. The CDR3 loop reads CASSLGGGAIDEQYF. DNA of the CDR3: TGCGCCAGCAGCTTAGGCGGGGGGGCCATTGACGAGCAGTACTTC.

The chain uses TRBV6-5 and TRBJ2-5, with 7 bases aligning to TRBD2. CDR3 size: 15 residues. With V trimmed by 4 bases and J by 4 bases, 9 bases remained unmatched. Germline CDR1 and CDR2: MNHEY and SVGAGI. The CDR3 here is CASSWLAARRETQYF. Written as DNA, the CDR3 is TGTGCCAGCAGTTGGCTAGCGGCCAGGCGAGAGACCCAGTACTTC.

The genes are TRBV2 and TRBJ2-1; 9 bases agree with TRBD2. CDR1 SNHLY and CDR2 FYNNEI come from the germline V gene. The V and J ends lost 2 bases and 8 bases, in that order; junction bases with no gene match: 7. The CDR3 loop spans 15 amino acids. The CDR3 spells CASSEWGGRVHEQFF. In nucleotides, the CDR3 is TGTGCCAGCAGTGAATGGGGCGGGAGGGTTCATGAGCAGTTCTTC.

The chain is built from TRBV2 and TRBJ1-3; no reliable D call. The germline CDR1 and CDR2 sequences are SNHLY and FYNNEI. The CDR3 has 13 residues. V lost 6 bases, J lost 3 bases, and 9 bases lay in between. CDR3 protein: CASSEKNGNTIYF. Written as DNA, the CDR3 is TGTGCCAGCAGCGAGAAAAATGGAAACACCATATATTTT.

This clone was recorded once. V usage is TRBV6-5 and J usage is TRBJ1-1; possibly TRBD1 for D (6 bases). The germline V and J ends were trimmed by 7 bases and 4 bases, with 16 bases remaining between them. CDR3 length: 14 residues. Germline CDR1 reads MNHEY; CDR2 reads SVGAGI. The CDR3 sequence: CASNDAGAVTEAFF. The CDR3 DNA reads TGTGCCAGCAACGACGCGGGGGCGGTCACTGAAGCTTTCTTT.

The CDR3 here is CASRYSGTGGHTEAFF. CDR3 DNA sequence: TGTGCCAGTAGATATAGTGGGACAGGGGGCCACACTGAAGCTTTCTTT. The V gene is TRBV19, the J gene TRBJ1-1; 12 positions match TRBD1. The CDR3 length is 16 residues. The germline gives CDR1 LNHDA, CDR2 SQIVND (reference sequence). V dropped 6 bases and J dropped 3; count of bases not matched to a gene: 8.